This TCR beta chain is from a study of blood T cell repertoires in COVID-19. Study details: Spain, Italy and the United States supplied samples that represented acute and convalescent COVID-19. PBMCs, B-cell-depleted T cells, or T cells were the source of the cDNA or gDNA that made up the material.

This clone is large in the sample. As originally analysed: Amplification from reference gene primers served as the basis for estimated nucleated cell counts. TCRdb's copy holds only in-frame clones and misses some; the assay was immunoSEQ multiplex PCR. From that table come the V and J calls and clone size; the DNA was used to work out D and trimming. The sample has around 190,000 clones; roughly 80% are singletons. Germline CDR1 is LGHNA and CDR2 is YSLEER. Germline trimming cut 1 base from V and 0 bases from J; bases unmatched to any gene: 0. CDR3 length: 16 amino acids. The source is a man aged 55 to 70 with acute or convalescent COVID-19. V and J are TRBV4-3 and TRBJ2-1; 10 positions match TRBD2. Material: peripheral blood. The CDR3 reads CASSQGTSGSYNEQFF. The DNA for the CDR3 is TGCGCCAGCAGCCAAGGGACTAGCGGCTCCTACAATGAGCAGTTCTTC.